The present TCR beta chain was sequenced within a study of T-cell reconstitution after alpha-beta-depleted transplantation in children. TCRbeta library construction was performed incorporating unique molecular identifiers. TCRdb itself ran the PCR reads through MiXCR, one entry per CDR3 protein. The sample records about 610,000 distinct CDR3 sequences, about 11% being singletons. This clonotype came up many times. The DNA is left out, because the CDR3 cannot be placed on it with certainty; the CDR3 is given as TCRdb lists it. The germline V gene has CDR1 MNHNS and CDR2 SASEGT. The CDR3 length equals 14 residues, ends included.

Sequencing was performed on PBMCs from the stem cell graft donor, taken from the stem cell graft. The clonotype originates from a human donor who donated a stem cell graft to a child with acute myeloid leukemia. The chain couples TRBV6-1 to TRBJ2-2; TRBD1 was called by the table and not checked on the DNA. The CDR3 is CATLSTGAPGSCFF.